This TCR beta chain was sequenced for a study of CD8 T cells in Susac syndrome. It was with random hexamers that roughly 0.45 to 1 ug RNA was reverse transcribed. Across 54 Vbeta and 13 Jbeta, TCR beta CDR3 was amplified with immunoSEQ multiplex PCR. TCRdb re-called the immunoSEQ multiplex PCR reads with MiXCR, one entry per CDR3 protein. The sample holds under 550,000 distinct CDR3 sequences, around 85% seen once. The CDR3 sequence is 17 residues long. The V and J ends lost 6 bases and 3 bases, in that order; junction bases with no gene match: 13. The germline CDR1 and CDR2 sequences are MNHNS and SASEGT.

The J gene is TRBJ1-1, the V gene TRBV6-1; 10 bases are a match to TRBD1. The source of this sequence is a human donor with multiple sclerosis. The sequenced material came from CD8+ T cells from PBMCs. The chain's CDR3 is CASSPDRGRIFDTEAFF. CDR3 bases: TGTGCCAGCAGCCCTGACAGGGGGCGCATCTTCGACACTGAAGCTTTCTTT.